This T cell receptor (beta chain) was sequenced in a study of cytomegalovirus exposure and HLA in healthy donors. Study-wide findings and caveats: As a later analysis revealed, the rate of TCR association differed by HLA locus, with DRB1 most and HLA-C fewest. Several top significant clusters appeared, in a later analysis, to be linked to common viral pathogens.

Regarding donors, all were healthy bone marrow donors. On this clone itself: The antigen is undetermined.

PCR used 60 Vbeta primers and 13 Jbeta primers. The method was immunoSEQ multiplex PCR; TCRdb's version includes in-frame clones alone and lacks a portion of them. Of 90,000 to 120,000 clones listed, 70% are singletons. CDR3 length equals 18 residues. This receptor was identified in a man aged 35-49 years in good health and CMV-seropositive. The genes are TRBV21-1 and TRBJ2-3; the D call of TRBD2 is as the table states it, not checked on the DNA. TRBV21-1 is listed as a pseudogene. Material for sequencing was PBMCs. The CDR3 coding sequence is TGTGCCAGCAGCAAAGGGACTAGCGGGAAGGTTGGCACAGATACGCAGTATTTT. Translation gives CASSKGTSGKVGTDTQYF.